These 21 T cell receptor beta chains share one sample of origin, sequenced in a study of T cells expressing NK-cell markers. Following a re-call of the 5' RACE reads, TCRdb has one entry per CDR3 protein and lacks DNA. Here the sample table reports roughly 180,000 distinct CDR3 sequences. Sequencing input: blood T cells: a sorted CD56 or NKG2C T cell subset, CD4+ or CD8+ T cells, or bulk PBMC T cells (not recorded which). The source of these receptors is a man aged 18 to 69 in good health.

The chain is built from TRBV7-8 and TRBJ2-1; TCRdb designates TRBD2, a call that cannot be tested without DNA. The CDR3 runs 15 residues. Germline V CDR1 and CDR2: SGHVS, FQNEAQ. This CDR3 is CASSLIGLVTNEQFF.

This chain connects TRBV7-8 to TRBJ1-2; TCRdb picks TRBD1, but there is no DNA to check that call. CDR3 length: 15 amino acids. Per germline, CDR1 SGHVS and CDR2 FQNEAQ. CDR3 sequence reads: CASSLGGGGLYGYTF.

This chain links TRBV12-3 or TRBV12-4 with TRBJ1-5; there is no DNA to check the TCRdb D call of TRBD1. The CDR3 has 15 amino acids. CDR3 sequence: CASSWTGGTNQPQHF.

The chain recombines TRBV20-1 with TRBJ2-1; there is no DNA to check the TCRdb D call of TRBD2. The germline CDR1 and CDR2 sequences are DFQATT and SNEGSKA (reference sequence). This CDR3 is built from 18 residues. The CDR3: CSARDPSGGAGRMNEQFF.

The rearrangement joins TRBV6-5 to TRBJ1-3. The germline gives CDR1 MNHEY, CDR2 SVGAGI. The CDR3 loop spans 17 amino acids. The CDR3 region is CASSSWSSPSSGNTIYF.

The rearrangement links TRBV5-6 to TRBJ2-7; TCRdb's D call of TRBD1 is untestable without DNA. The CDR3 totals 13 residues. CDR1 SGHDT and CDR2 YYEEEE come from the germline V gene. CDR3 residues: CASSLVLGDEQYF.

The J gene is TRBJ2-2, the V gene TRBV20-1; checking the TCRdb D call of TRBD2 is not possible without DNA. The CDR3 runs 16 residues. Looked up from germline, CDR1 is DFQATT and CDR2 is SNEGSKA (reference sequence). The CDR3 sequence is CSARDHIAGEAGELFF.

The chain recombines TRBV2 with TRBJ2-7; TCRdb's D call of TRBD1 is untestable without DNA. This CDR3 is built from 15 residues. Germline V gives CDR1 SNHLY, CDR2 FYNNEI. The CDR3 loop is CASSENLGQNYEQYF.

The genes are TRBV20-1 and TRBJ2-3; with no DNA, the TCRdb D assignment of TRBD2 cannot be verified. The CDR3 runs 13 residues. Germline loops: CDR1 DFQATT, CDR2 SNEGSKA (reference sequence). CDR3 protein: CSANAGDPGTQYF.

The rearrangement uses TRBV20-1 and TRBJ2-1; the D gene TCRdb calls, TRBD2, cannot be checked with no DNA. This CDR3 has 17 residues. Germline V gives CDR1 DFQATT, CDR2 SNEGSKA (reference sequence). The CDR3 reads CSARDRDTPPPYNEQFF.

The CDR3 sequence is CASSLRRTGHLSPLHF. This chain joins TRBV7-9 and TRBJ1-6; lacking DNA, the TRBD1 call made by TCRdb goes unchecked. The CDR3 runs 16 residues. Germline CDR1 and CDR2: SEHNR and FQNEAQ (reference sequence). Supplemented by reference TRBV7-9 and TRBJ1-6, the full variable domain reads DTGVSQNPRHKITKRGQNVTFRCDPISEHNRLYWYRQTLGQGPEFLTYFQNEAQLEKSRLLSDRFSAERPKGSFSTLEIQRTEQGDSAMYLCASSLRRTGHLSPLHFGNGTRLTVT.

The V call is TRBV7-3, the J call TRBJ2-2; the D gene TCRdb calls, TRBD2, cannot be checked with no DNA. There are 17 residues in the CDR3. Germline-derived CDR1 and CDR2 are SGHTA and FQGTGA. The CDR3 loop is CASSLTGLAGSGGELFF.

CDR3 residues: CASSSGVAGGPLGSGANVLTF. The rearrangement joins TRBV7-9 to TRBJ2-6; TCRdb reports TRBD2, a call that lacks DNA to check it against. Germline-derived CDR1 and CDR2 are SEHNR and FQNEAQ (reference sequence). The CDR3 sequence is 21 residues long.

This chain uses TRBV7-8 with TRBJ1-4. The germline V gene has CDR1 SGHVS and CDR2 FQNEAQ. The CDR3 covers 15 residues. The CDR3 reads CASSLAWAAAEKLFF.

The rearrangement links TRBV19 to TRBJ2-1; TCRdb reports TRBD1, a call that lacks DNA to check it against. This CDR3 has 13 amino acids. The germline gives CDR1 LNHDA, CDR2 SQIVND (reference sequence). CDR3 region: CASSNPRGNEQFF.

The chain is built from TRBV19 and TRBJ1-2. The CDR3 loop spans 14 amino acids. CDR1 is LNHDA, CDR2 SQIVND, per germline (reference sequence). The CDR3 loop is CASETAGPYYGYTF.

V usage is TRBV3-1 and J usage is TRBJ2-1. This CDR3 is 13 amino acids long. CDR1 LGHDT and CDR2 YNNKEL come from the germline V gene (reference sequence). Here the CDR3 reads CASSQASHDEQFF.

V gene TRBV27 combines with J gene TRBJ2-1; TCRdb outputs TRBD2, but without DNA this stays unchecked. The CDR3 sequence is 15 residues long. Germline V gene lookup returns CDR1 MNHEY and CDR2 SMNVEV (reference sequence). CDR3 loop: CASSLSGGTYNEQFF.

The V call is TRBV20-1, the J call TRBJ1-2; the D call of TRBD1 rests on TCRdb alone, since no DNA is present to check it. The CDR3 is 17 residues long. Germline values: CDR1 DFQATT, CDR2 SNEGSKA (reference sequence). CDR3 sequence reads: CSARDAAGGEGWYGYTF.

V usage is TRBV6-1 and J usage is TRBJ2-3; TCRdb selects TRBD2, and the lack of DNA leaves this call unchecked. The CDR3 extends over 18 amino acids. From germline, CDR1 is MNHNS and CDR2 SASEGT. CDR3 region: CASRAKPGLAGGTDTQYF.

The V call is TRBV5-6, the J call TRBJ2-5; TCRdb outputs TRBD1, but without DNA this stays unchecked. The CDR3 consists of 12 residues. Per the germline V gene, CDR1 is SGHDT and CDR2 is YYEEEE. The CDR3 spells CASLRPGETQYF.